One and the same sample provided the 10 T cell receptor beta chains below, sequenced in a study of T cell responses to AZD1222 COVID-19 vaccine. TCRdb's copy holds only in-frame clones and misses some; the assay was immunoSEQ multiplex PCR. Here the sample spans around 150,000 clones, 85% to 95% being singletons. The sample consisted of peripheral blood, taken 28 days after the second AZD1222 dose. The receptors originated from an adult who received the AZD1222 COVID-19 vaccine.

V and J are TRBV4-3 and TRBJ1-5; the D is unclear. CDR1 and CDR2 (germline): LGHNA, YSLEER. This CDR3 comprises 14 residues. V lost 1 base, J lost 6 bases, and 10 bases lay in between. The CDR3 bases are TGCGCCAGCAGCCAAGTGTATGGGTCTCAGCCCCAGCATTTT. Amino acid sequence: CASSQVYGSQPQHF.

Here the CDR3 reads CASSLVRGYEQYF. CDR3 nucleotide sequence: TGTGCCAGCAGTCTGGTGCGGGGTTACGAGCAGTACTTC. J is TRBJ2-7 and V is TRBV27, with D possibly TRBD2 on 6 matching bases. Germline lookup yields CDR1 MNHEY and CDR2 SMNVEV (reference sequence). Trimming took off 5 bases at V and 4 bases at J, with 12 bases between the two ends. The CDR3 is 13 amino acids.

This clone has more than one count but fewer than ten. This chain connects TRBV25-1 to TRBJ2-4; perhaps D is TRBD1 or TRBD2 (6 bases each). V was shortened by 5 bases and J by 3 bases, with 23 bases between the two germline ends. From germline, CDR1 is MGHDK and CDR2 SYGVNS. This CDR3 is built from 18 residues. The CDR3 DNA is TGTGCCAGCAGTAGTGTTTCCGTGGGGGGCTTAGACAAAAACATTCAGTACTTC. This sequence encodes CASSSVSVGGLDKNIQYF.

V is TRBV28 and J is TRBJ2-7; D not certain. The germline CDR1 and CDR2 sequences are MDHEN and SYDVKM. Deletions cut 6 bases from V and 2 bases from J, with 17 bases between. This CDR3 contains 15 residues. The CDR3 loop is CASSPVRGPTYEQYF. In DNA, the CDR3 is TGTGCCAGCAGCCCCGTACGAGGCCCAACCTACGAGCAGTACTTC.

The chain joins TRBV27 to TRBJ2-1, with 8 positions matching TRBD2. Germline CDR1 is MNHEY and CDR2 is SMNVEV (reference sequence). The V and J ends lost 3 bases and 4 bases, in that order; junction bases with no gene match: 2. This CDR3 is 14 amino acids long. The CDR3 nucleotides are TGTGCCAGCAGTTTTAGCGGGAATTACAATGAGCAGTTCTTC. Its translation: CASSFSGNYNEQFF.

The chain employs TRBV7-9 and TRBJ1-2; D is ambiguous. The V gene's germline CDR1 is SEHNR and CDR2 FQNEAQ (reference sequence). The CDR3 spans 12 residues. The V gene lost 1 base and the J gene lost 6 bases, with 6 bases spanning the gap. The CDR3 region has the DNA TGTGCCAGCAGCTTAGAAGGGCATGGCTACACCTTC. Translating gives CASSLEGHGYTF.

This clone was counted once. The CDR3 region is CASSLSHGHEQYF. The CDR3 bases are TGTGCCAGCAGTCTCTCACACGGCCACGAGCAGTACTTC. The chain recombines TRBV27 with TRBJ2-7; D gene unclear. Trimming removed 5 bases from V and 5 bases from J, with 13 bases in between. CDR1 and CDR2 from the germline V gene are MNHEY and SMNVEV (reference sequence). CDR3 length: 13 amino acids.

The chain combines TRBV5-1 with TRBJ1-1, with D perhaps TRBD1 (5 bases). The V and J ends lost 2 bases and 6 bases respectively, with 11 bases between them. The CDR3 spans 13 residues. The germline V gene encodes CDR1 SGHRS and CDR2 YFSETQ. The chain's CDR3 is CASSLSGLPEAFF. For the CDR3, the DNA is TGCGCCAGCAGCTTATCAGGGCTCCCTGAAGCTTTCTTT.

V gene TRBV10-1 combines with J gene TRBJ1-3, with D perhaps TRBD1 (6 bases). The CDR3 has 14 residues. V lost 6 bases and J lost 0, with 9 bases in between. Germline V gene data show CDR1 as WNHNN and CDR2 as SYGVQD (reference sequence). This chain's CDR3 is CASREDSSGNTIYF. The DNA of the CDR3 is TGCGCCAGCAGAGAGGACAGCTCTGGAAACACCATATATTTT.

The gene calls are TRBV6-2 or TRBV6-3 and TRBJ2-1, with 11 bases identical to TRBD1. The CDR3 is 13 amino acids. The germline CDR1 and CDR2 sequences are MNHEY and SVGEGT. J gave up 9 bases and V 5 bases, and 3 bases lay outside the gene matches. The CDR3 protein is CASSGQGASEQFF. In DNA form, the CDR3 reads TGTGCCAGCAGTGGACAGGGGGCGAGTGAGCAGTTCTTC.